Presented here are 10 T cell receptor beta chains from one specimen sequenced in a study of HIV-infected patients and healthy controls. Whole blood was used without fractionation, so all unsorted peripheral T cells were included. Reverse transcription used around 480 ng RNA and constant-region primers for alpha and beta. Using multiplexing indices, alpha and beta chain libraries were generated apart by chain-specific third strand synthesis. MiXCR, run by TCRdb on the 5' RACE reads, gives a single entry per CDR3 protein. The sample gives roughly 16,000 distinct CDR3 sequences, 5% to 6.5% of which show up once; 1.9% is in the top ten. The sequencing sample was made of blood. The receptors shown here come from an adult in good health.

This clonotype occurred a few times. V gene TRBV20-1 combines with J gene TRBJ2-3, with D possibly matching TRBD2 (5 bases). From germline, CDR1 is DFQATT and CDR2 SNEGSKA (reference sequence). The V and J ends lost 3 bases and 5 bases respectively, with 18 bases between them. The CDR3 spans 15 residues. The CDR3 spells CSARVLAILGDTQYF. The CDR3 region has the DNA TGCAGTGCTAGGGTCCTAGCCATACTTGGAGATACGCAGTATTTT.

This clonotype is labeled as medium-sized. The chain employs TRBV14 and TRBJ2-3; the D is unclear. Germline lookup yields CDR1 SGHDN and CDR2 FVKESK. This CDR3 is built from 15 residues. V dropped 4 bases and J dropped 3 bases, with 14 bases sitting between them. CDR3 bases: TGTGCCAGCAGCCGCAACACTTTCGGGACAGATACGCAGTATTTT. This gives the protein CASSRNTFGTDTQYF.

This clonotype has at least ten counts. J is TRBJ1-5 and V is TRBV12-3 or TRBV12-4; D not certain. With 3 bases removed from V and 0 bases from J, the gap between germline ends came to 3 bases. The CDR3 length is 13 residues. CDR3 bases: TGTGCCAGCAGTTTGACTAGCAATCAGCCCCAGCATTTT. It translates to CASSLTSNQPQHF.

The chain recombines TRBV7-9 with TRBJ1-3; D remains unclear. The CDR3 is 14 amino acids. Germline V lookup: CDR1 SEHNR, CDR2 FQNEAQ (reference sequence). V was shortened by 3 bases and J by 0 bases, with 6 bases between the two germline ends. As DNA, the CDR3 is TGTGCCAGCAGCTTCGGCAGCTCTGGAAACACCATATATTTT. Translation: CASSFGSSGNTIYF. Based on the CDR3 plus reference TRBV7-9 and TRBJ1-3, the full variable domain is DTGVSQNPRHKITKRGQNVTFRCDPISEHNRLYWYRQTLGQGPEFLTYFQNEAQLEKSRLLSDRFSAERPKGSFSTLEIQRTEQGDSAMYLCASSFGSSGNTIYFGEGSWLTVV.

This clonotype was detected ten times or more. The chain uses TRBV18 and TRBJ1-1, with D unclear. The CDR3 length is 16 residues. CDR1 and CDR2 from the germline V gene are KGHSH and LQKENI. V was clipped by 3 bases and J by 0 bases, with 14 bases between them. CDR3 DNA: TGTGCCAGCTCACCCTTGGACCAAACCCTGAACACTGAAGCTTTCTTT. Its translation: CASSPLDQTLNTEAFF.

This clonotype was counted ten times or more. V is TRBV28 and J is TRBJ1-1; no clear D gene. V lost 5 bases and J lost 1, with 8 bases in between. The CDR3 is 13 residues long. The germline V gene has CDR1 MDHEN and CDR2 SYDVKM. Here the CDR3 reads CASSRRRNTEAFF. CDR3 DNA sequence: TGTGCCAGCAGTCGTAGGAGGAACACTGAAGCTTTCTTT.

There are many counts of this clonotype. The rearrangement joins TRBV5-1 to TRBJ2-5; D gene unclear. The CDR3 covers 15 residues. Per the germline V gene, CDR1 is SGHRS and CDR2 is YFSETQ. V lost 1 base and J lost 2, with 12 bases in between. The CDR3: CASSLTHNRQETQYF. In DNA form, the CDR3 reads TGCGCCAGCAGCTTGACGCACAATAGACAAGAGACCCAGTACTTC.

This clonotype was found a few times. The V gene is TRBV18, the J gene TRBJ2-4; 7 positions agree with TRBD1. V dropped 5 bases and J dropped 16; count of bases not matched to a gene: 14. The germline gives CDR1 KGHSH, CDR2 LQKENI. This CDR3 is built from 13 residues. CDR3 DNA: TGTGCCAGCTCAAATCGGGACAGAGGTTTTGGCTACTTC. Residues: CASSNRDRGFGYF.

This clonotype was seen at least ten times. The V call is TRBV7-3, the J call TRBJ2-5; 9 bases match TRBD2. Trimming removed 7 bases from V and 2 bases from J; junction bases left unmatched: 8. The CDR3 extends over 15 amino acids. Germline V CDR1 and CDR2: SGHTA, FQGTGA. The CDR3 spells CASKGASGTQETQYF. DNA for the CDR3: TGTGCCAGCAAGGGGGCTAGCGGGACACAAGAGACCCAGTACTTC.

This clonotype was counted at least ten times. The chain is built from TRBV20-1 and TRBJ2-7; 8 nucleotides match TRBD2. J was trimmed by 2 bases and V by 6 bases; bases with no gene match: 18. CDR1 and CDR2 (germline): DFQATT, SNEGSKA (reference sequence). This CDR3 is built from 17 residues. The CDR3: CSAIPALAGTITYEQYF. DNA of the CDR3: TGCAGTGCCATCCCAGCGTTAGCGGGGACTATAACCTACGAGCAGTACTTC.